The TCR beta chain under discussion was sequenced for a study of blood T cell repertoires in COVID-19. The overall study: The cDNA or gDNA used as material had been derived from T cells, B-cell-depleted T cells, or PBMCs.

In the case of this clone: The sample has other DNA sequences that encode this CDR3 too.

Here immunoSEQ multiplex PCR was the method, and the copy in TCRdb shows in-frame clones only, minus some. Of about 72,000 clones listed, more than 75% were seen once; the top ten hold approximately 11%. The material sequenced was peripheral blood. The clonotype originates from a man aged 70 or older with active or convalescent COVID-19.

The CDR3 here is CASSLGEHGYTF. Written as DNA, the CDR3 is TGCGCCAGCAGCTTGGGAGAGCATGGCTACACCTTC. This chain uses TRBV5-1 with TRBJ1-2; unclear D gene. This CDR3 has 12 amino acids. Germline CDR1 reads SGHRS; CDR2 reads YFSETQ. Trimming stripped 0 bases from V and 6 bases from J, with 6 bases between.